This TCR beta chain was identified during a study of shared clonotypes between healthy human individuals. The germline V gene encodes CDR1 SGHNT and CDR2 YYREEE (reference sequence). V was shortened by 4 bases and J by 5 bases, with 16 bases between the two germline ends. This CDR3 spans 14 amino acids. Some clones are missing from TCRdb's copy, which holds only in-frame ones; the method was immunoSEQ multiplex PCR. The sample shows around 350,000 clones, less than 75% of them seen only once. J is TRBJ2-7 and V is TRBV5-4; D call uncertain. The sample taken for sequencing was memory CD4+ T cells sorted from blood. Subset indicated: CD45RA-negative fraction. The clonotype originates from a man in his thirties or forties in good health. The chain's CDR3 is CASSPKVYSHEQYF. The CDR3, as DNA: TGTGCCAGCAGCCCCAAAGTGTACAGCCACGAGCAGTACTTC.